The sequence of this TCR beta chain was determined in a study of T-cell memory formation after mild COVID-19. General study findings and limits: There was a balanced CD4/CD8 profile in clones contracting day 15 to 85, and later expanders leaned CD4+. Shrinking CD4+ clones resided mostly in CM and EM, and CD8+ ones in EMRA.

The table lists this clonotype with a count of one. Its antigen remains unidentified. This CDR3 comprises 17 residues. Germline V lookup: CDR1 KGHDR, CDR2 SFDVKD. V was clipped by 5 bases and J by 5 bases; unmatched bases: 14. After 5'RACE with constant-segment primers, TCR alpha and TCR beta cDNA libraries carrying sample barcodes and UMIs were obtained. Via MiXCR, TCRdb re-called the 5' RACE reads, giving one row per CDR3 protein. Among roughly 80,000 distinct CDR3 sequences, approximately 23% were seen once, and the ten largest hold about 40%. The source material was PBMCs or a T cell subset sorted from them (not recorded which). This sequence originates from a man in his late teens or twenties who had mild COVID-19 (a few samples of this study predate the infection). Cell type and time point are not known. V gene TRBV24-1 combines with J gene TRBJ2-3; 8 nucleotides align to TRBD1. The CDR3 region has the DNA TGTGCCACCAGTGCCTGGCCCCTGACAGGGGTTGGAGATACGCAGTATTTT. Translated: CATSAWPLTGVGDTQYF.